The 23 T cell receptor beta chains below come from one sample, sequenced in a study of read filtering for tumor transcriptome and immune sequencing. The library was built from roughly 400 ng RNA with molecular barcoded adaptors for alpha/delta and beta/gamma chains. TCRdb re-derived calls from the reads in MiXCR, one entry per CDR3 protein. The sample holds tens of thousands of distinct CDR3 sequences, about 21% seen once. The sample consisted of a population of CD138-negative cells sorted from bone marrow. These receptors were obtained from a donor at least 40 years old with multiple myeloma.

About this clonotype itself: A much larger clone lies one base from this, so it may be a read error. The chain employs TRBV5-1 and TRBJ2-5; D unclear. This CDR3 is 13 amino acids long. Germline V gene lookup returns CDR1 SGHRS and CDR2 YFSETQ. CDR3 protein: CAGSLPPQETQYF. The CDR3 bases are TGCGCCGGCAGCCTTCCCCCCCAAGAGACCCAGTACTTC.

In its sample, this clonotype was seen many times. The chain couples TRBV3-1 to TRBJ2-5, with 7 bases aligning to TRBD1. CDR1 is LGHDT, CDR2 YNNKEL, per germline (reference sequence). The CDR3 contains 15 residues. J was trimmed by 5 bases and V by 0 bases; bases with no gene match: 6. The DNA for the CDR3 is TGTGCCAGCAGCCAAGATGTAGGGGGCGGGGAGACCCAGTACTTC. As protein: CASSQDVGGGETQYF.

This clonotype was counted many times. CDR3 in DNA: TGTGCCAGCCGGCAAAATCTCCAGGGTGAAGCTTTCTTT. Its translation: CASRQNLQGEAFF. The chain employs TRBV9 and TRBJ1-1; TRBD1 is a possible D gene (5 bases). Looked up from germline, CDR1 is SGDLS and CDR2 is YYNGEE. Trimming took 7 bases from V and 7 from J, leaving 17 bases between them. The CDR3 length is 13 residues. Using reference TRBV9 and TRBJ1-1 for the parts outside the CDR3, the full variable domain is DSGVTQTPKHLITATGQRVTLRCSPRSGDLSVYWYQQSLDQGLQFLIQYYNGEERAKGNILERFSAQQFPDLHSELNLSSLELGDSALYFCASRQNLQGEAFFGQGTRLTVV.

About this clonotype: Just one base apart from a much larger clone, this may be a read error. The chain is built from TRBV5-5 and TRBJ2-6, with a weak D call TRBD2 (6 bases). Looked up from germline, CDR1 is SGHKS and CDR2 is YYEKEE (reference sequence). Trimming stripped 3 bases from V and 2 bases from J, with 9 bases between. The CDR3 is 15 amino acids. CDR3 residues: CASSSGVTGANVLTF. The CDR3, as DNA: TGTGCCAGCAGCTCGGGGGTTACTGGGGCCAACGTCCTGACTTTC.

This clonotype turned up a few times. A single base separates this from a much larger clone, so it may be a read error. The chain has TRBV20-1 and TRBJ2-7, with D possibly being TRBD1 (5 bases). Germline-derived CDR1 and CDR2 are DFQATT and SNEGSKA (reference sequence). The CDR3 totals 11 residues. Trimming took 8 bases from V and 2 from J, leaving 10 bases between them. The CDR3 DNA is TGCAGTTACAGGTGGCCCTACGAGCAGTACTTC. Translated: CSYRWPYEQYF.

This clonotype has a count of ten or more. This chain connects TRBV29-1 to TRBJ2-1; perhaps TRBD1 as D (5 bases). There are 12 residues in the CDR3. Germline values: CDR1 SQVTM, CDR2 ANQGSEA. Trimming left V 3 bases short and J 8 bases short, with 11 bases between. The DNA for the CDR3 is TGCAGCGTTGACCTAGGGGTTGATGAGCAGTTCTTC. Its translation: CSVDLGVDEQFF.

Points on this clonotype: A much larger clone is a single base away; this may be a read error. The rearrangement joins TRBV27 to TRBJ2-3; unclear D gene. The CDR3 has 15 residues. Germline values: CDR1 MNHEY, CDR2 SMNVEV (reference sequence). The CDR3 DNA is TGTGACAGCAGCCCTCCAGGAGAGGTGGCAGATACGCAGTATTTT. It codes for CDSSPPGEVADTQYF.

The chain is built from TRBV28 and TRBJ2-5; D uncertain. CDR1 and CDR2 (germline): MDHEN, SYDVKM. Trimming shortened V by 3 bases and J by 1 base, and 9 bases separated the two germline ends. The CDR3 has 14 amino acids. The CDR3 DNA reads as TGTGCCAGCAGTTTGAGTAACACCCAAGAGACCCAGTACTTC. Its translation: CASSLSNTQETQYF. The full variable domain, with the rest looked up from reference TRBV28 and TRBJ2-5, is DVKVTQSSRYLVKRTGEKVFLECVQDMDHENMFWYRQDPGLGLRLIYFSYDVKMKEKGDIPEGYSVSREKKERFSLILESASTNQTSMYLCASSLSNTQETQYFGPGTRLLVL.

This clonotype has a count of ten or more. The CDR3 region has the DNA TGTGCCAGCAGCCAAGTAACTGGCAGCCCAAACGGGGAGCTGTTTTTT. This codes for CASSQVTGSPNGELFF. The chain couples TRBV3-1 to TRBJ2-2; no definite D call. CDR3 length: 16 residues. The germline V gene has CDR1 LGHDT and CDR2 YNNKEL (reference sequence). Trimming took off 1 base at V and 7 bases at J, with 16 bases between the two ends.

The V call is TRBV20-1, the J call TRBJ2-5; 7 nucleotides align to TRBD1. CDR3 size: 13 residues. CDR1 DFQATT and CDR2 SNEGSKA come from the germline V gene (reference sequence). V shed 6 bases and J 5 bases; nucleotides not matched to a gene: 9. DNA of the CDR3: TGCAGTGCCGCGATGACAGGGTCCGAGACCCAGTACTTC. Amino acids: CSAAMTGSETQYF.

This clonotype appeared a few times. The CDR3 is CASRALLTSDSYEQYF. The DNA of the CDR3 is TGTGCCAGCAGGGCCCTTCTTACTAGCGACTCCTACGAGCAGTACTTC. V usage is TRBV6-5 and J usage is TRBJ2-7; 7 bases map to TRBD2. J gave up 0 bases and V 6 bases, and 11 bases lay outside the gene matches. The CDR3 consists of 16 residues. The V gene's germline CDR1 is MNHEY and CDR2 SVGAGI.

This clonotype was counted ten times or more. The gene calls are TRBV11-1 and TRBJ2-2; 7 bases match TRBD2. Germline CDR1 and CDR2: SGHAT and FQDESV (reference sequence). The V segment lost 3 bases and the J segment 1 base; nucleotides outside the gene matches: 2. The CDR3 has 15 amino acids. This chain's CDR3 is CASSFLAENTGELFF. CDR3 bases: TGTGCCAGCAGCTTTCTAGCGGAGAACACCGGGGAGCTGTTTTTT.

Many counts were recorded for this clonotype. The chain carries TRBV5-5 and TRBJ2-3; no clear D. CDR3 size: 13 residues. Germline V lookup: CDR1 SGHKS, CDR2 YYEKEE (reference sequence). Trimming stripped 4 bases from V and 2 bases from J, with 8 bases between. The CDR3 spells CASSVANTDTQYF. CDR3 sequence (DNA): TGTGCCAGCAGCGTGGCCAACACAGATACGCAGTATTTT.

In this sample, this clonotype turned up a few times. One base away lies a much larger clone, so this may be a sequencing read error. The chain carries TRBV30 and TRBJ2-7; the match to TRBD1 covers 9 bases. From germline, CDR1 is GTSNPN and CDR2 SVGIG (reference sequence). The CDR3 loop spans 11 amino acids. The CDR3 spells CAWGDRDERYF. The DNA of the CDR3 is TGTGCCTGGGGGGACAGGGACGAGCGGTACTTC.

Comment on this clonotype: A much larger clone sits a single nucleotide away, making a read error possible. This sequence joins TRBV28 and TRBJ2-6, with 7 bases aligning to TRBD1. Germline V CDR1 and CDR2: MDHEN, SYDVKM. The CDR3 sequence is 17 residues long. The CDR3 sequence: CARSTRQGVVGANVLTF. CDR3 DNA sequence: TGTGCCCGCAGTACCCGACAGGGAGTGGTAGGGGCCAACGTCCTGACTTTC.

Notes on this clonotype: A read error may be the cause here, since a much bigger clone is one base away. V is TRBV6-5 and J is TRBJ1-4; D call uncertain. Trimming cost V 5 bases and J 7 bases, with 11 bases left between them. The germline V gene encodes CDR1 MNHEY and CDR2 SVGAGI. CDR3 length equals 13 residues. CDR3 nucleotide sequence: TGTGCCAGCAGTACGACCGTACGTGAAAAACTGTTTTTT. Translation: CASSTTVREKLFF.

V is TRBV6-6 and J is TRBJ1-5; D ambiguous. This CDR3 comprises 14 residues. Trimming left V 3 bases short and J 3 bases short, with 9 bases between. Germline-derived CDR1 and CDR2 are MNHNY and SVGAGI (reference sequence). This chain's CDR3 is CASSYGQHNQPQHF. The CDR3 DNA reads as TGTGCCAGCAGTTATGGGCAGCACAATCAGCCCCAGCATTTT.

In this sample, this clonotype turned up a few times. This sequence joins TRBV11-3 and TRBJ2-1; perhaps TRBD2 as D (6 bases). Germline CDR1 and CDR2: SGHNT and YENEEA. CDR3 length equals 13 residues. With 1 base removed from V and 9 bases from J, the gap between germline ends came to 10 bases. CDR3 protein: CASSLAGAGEQFF. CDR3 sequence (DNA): TGTGCCAGCAGCTTAGCGGGAGCGGGTGAGCAGTTCTTC.

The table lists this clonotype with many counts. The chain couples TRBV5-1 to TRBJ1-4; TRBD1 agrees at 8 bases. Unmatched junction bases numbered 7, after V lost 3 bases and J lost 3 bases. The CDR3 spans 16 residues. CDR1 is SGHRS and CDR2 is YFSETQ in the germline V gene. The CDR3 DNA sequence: TGCGCCAGCAGCTACGGACAGGGACAACCTAATGAAAAACTGTTTTTT. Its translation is CASSYGQGQPNEKLFF. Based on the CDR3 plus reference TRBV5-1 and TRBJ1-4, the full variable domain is KAGVTQTPRYLIKTRGQQVTLSCSPISGHRSVSWYQQTPGQGLQFLFEYFSETQRNKGNFPGRFSGRQFSNSRSEMNVSTLELGDSALYLCASSYGQGQPNEKLFFGSGTQLSVL.

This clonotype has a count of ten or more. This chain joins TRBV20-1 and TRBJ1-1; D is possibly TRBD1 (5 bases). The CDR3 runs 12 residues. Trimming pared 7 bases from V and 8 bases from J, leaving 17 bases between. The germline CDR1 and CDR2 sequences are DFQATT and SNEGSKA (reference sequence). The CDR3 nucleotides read TGCAGTGTTAGTCCCCCCTCAGGGGAAGCTTTCTTT. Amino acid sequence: CSVSPPSGEAFF.

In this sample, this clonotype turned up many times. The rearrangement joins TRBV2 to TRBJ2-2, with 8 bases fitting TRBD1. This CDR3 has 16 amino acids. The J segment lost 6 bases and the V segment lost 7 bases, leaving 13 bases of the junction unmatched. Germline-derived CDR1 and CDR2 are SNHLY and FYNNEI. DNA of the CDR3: TGTGCCAGCACCCCGTTGACAGGGGACAGTCCCGGGGAGCTGTTTTTT. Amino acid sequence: CASTPLTGDSPGELFF. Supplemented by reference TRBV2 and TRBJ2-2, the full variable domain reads EPEVTQTPSHQVTQMGQEVILRCVPISNHLYFYWYRQILGQKVEFLVSFYNNEISEKSEIFDDQFSVERPDGSNFTLKIRSTKLEDSAMYFCASTPLTGDSPGELFFGEGSRLTVL.

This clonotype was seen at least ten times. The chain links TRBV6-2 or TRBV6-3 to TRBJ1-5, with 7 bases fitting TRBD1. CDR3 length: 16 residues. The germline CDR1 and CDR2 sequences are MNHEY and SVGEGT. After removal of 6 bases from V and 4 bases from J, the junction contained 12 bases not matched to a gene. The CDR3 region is CASSQSRRQGNQPQHF. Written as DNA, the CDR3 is TGTGCCAGCAGCCAGAGCCGGAGACAGGGAAATCAGCCCCAGCATTTT.

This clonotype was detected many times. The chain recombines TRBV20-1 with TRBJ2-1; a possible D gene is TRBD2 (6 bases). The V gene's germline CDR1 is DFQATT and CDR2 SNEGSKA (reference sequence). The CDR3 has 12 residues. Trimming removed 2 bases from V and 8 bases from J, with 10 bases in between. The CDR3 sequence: CSARPGSHEQFF. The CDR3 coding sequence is TGCAGTGCTAGACCCGGGAGCCATGAGCAGTTCTTC.